This TCR beta chain was captured by sequencing in a study of shared clonotypes between healthy human individuals. Trimming stripped 7 bases from V and 6 bases from J, with 15 bases between. This CDR3 contains 13 residues. Germline V gene data show CDR1 as SNHLY and CDR2 as FYNNEI. This table comes from immunoSEQ multiplex PCR, and its TCRdb copy is limited to in-frame clones, with some not included. This table holds under 600,000 clones, 90% to 96% found once. This sequence was found in a woman in her twenties or thirties in good health. This chain joins TRBV2 and TRBJ1-2, with D perhaps matching TRBD1 (5 bases). Source material: naive CD4+ T cells sorted from blood. This sample's subset: CD45RA+ positively selected. CDR3 DNA sequence: TGTGCCAGCACCCTGGGACGGGTGGATGGCTACACCTTC. Translation: CASTLGRVDGYTF.